This entry lists 20 T cell receptor beta chains sequenced from one sample in a study of T cells after yellow fever vaccination. TCRdb itself ran the 5' RACE reads through MiXCR, one entry per CDR3 protein. Of approximately 550,000 distinct CDR3 sequences detected, about 13% appear once; the ten largest clones hold around 15%. This material consisted of PBMCs, taken on the day of the yellow fever booster vaccination. These TCRs come from a young man who received the YFV17D yellow fever vaccine.

This chain links TRBV5-5 with TRBJ1-2, with D possibly being TRBD1 (5 bases). CDR1 and CDR2 (germline): SGHKS, YYEKEE (reference sequence). V was shortened by 5 bases and J by 8 bases, with 22 bases between the two germline ends. The CDR3 totals 15 residues. CDR3 loop: CASSADNTLSGGYTF. CDR3 coding DNA: TGTGCCAGCAGTGCGGACAATACATTATCGGGAGGCTACACCTTC. Combining the CDR3 with reference TRBV5-5 and TRBJ1-2 gives the whole variable domain DAGVTQSPTHLIKTRGQQVTLRCSPISGHKSVSWYQQVLGQGPQFIFQYYEKEERGRGNFPDRFSARQFPNYSSELNVNALLLGDSALYLCASSADNTLSGGYTFGSGTRLTVV.

This clonotype has more than one count but fewer than ten. This sequence joins TRBV20-1 and TRBJ2-1, with D perhaps matching TRBD1 (5 bases). Looked up from germline, CDR1 is DFQATT and CDR2 is SNEGSKA (reference sequence). V was cut by 2 bases and J by 8 bases, with 13 bases left in between. The CDR3 is 13 residues long. CDR3 nucleotide sequence: TGCAGTGCTAGAAAGTCAGGGAATCATGAGCAGTTCTTC. The encoded protein is CSARKSGNHEQFF.

This clonotype was found a few times. The V gene is TRBV15, the J gene TRBJ2-7; D is possibly TRBD1 or TRBD2 (5 bases each). Trimming took 0 bases from V and 6 from J, leaving 18 bases between them. Germline V gene sequence: CDR1 LNHNV, CDR2 YYDKDF (reference sequence). The CDR3 length is 16 residues. The CDR3: CATSRDQWGNFREQYF. CDR3 nucleotide sequence: TGTGCCACCAGCAGAGATCAGTGGGGGAACTTCCGCGAGCAGTACTTC.

The chain is built from TRBV6-5 and TRBJ2-7; no reliable D call. CDR3 size: 14 residues. The V gene lost 2 bases and the J gene lost 4 bases, with 12 bases spanning the gap. The germline V gene encodes CDR1 MNHEY and CDR2 SVGAGI. The CDR3: CASSYLRSIYEQYF. CDR3 sequence (DNA): TGTGCCAGCAGTTACCTACGGTCCATTTACGAGCAGTACTTC.

This clonotype was counted a few times. The rearrangement joins TRBV23-1 to TRBJ2-1, with D uncertain. TRBV23-1 is designated an ORF whose function remains uncertain. The CDR3 length is 15 residues. V dropped 7 bases and J dropped 3 bases, with 16 bases sitting between them. CDR3 coding DNA: TGCGCCAGCAAACCCCAGAAAGGGATCTACAATGAGCAGTTCTTC. Translation gives CASKPQKGIYNEQFF.

This clonotype showed up just a few times. The chain recombines TRBV12-3 or TRBV12-4 with TRBJ2-5, with D unclear. Trimming pared 1 base from V and 2 bases from J, leaving 8 bases between. The CDR3 covers 14 residues. The CDR3 nucleotides read TGTGCCAGCAGTTTAGAACTGACTCAAGAGACCCAGTACTTC. Protein product: CASSLELTQETQYF.

The chain has TRBV16 and TRBJ2-1; TRBD1 agrees at 7 bases. Germline loops: CDR1 KGHSY, CDR2 FQNENV. This CDR3 is 20 amino acids long. The J segment lost 0 bases and the V segment lost 7 bases, leaving 21 bases of the junction unmatched. The CDR3: CASTPLYGTDILSSYNEQFF. The CDR3 DNA reads TGTGCCAGCACCCCTCTTTACGGGACAGACATTTTAAGCTCCTACAATGAGCAGTTCTTC.

This clonotype was found a few times. The genes are TRBV23-1 and TRBJ2-5; TRBD2 agrees at 14 bases. TRBV23-1 is an ORF for which the function is uncertain. The V and J ends lost 8 bases and 1 base, in that order; junction bases with no gene match: 21. CDR3 length: 21 residues. The CDR3 loop is CASRHRAHPGLAGESQETQYF. The CDR3 bases are TGCGCCAGCCGCCATAGGGCACATCCGGGACTAGCGGGAGAGAGCCAAGAGACCCAGTACTTC.

The rearrangement joins TRBV10-3 to TRBJ2-2, with a tentative D call TRBD2 (6 bases). CDR1 is ENHRY and CDR2 is SYGVKD in the germline V gene. Trimming removed 6 bases from V and 4 bases from J, with 15 bases in between. This CDR3 comprises 15 residues. The CDR3 sequence is CAISDSTRGTGELFF. As DNA, the CDR3 is TGTGCCATCAGCGACTCGACTAGGGGCACCGGGGAGCTGTTTTTT.

This clonotype was counted between two and nine times. V gene TRBV7-2 combines with J gene TRBJ2-5; a possible D gene is TRBD2 (5 bases). Germline CDR1 reads SGHTA; CDR2 reads FQGNSA. With 0 bases removed from V and 2 bases from J, the gap between germline ends came to 10 bases. This CDR3 is 15 amino acids long. CDR3 protein: CASSLAAAPQETQYF. In nucleotides, the CDR3 is TGTGCCAGCAGCTTAGCAGCGGCCCCTCAAGAGACCCAGTACTTC.

This clonotype has just a few counts. The genes are TRBV5-1 and TRBJ2-7, with D unclear. Germline CDR1 and CDR2: SGHRS and YFSETQ. The length of the CDR3 is 13 residues. Trimming took 1 base from V and 3 from J, leaving 8 bases between them. The CDR3 is CASSLSAGYEQYF. Here the CDR3 DNA reads TGCGCCAGCAGCTTGTCCGCTGGCTACGAGCAGTACTTC.

This clonotype was detected only a few times. V and J are TRBV20-1 and TRBJ2-1; TRBD2 aligns across 9 bases. Losses at the gene ends were 3 bases for V and 8 bases for J; bases not matched to a gene: 8. Per the germline V gene, CDR1 is DFQATT and CDR2 is SNEGSKA (reference sequence). The CDR3 has 14 residues. The CDR3 DNA reads TGCAGTGCTAGCCCCGGGACTAGCTTCGATGAGCAGTTCTTC. Translated: CSASPGTSFDEQFF.

The rearrangement joins TRBV15 to TRBJ2-5; the D is unclear. V was pared by 4 bases and J by 5 bases, with 8 bases between. This CDR3 comprises 12 residues. Germline V CDR1 and CDR2: LNHNV, YYDKDF (reference sequence). CDR3 sequence: CATSTSWETQYF. CDR3 nucleotides: TGTGCCACCAGCACTAGTTGGGAGACCCAGTACTTC.

This clonotype was counted between two and nine times. The V call is TRBV6-1, the J call TRBJ1-1; D remains ambiguous. The V end was cut by 6 bases, the J end by 3 bases, with 11 bases between. The CDR3 totals 13 residues. The germline gives CDR1 MNHNS, CDR2 SASEGT. The CDR3 is CASRFHGDTEAFF. CDR3 in DNA: TGTGCCAGCAGATTCCATGGAGACACTGAAGCTTTCTTT.

As DNA, the CDR3 is TGCGCCAGCAGCTTGCTAACTAGCGGGAAGGCAGATACGCAGTATTTT. Its translation is CASSLLTSGKADTQYF. The rearrangement joins TRBV5-1 to TRBJ2-3; 10 bases line up with TRBD2. Germline CDR1 and CDR2: SGHRS and YFSETQ. This CDR3 contains 16 residues. After removal of 1 base from V and 4 bases from J, the junction contained 6 bases not matched to a gene.

This clonotype was seen only a few times. The V gene is TRBV12-3 or TRBV12-4, the J gene TRBJ2-1, with D perhaps given as TRBD1 or TRBD2 (5 bases each). V lost 7 bases and J lost 6, with 13 bases in between. The CDR3 runs to 13 residues. The CDR3: CASTQGGFNEQFF. CDR3 DNA sequence: TGTGCCAGCACCCAGGGCGGGTTCAATGAGCAGTTCTTC.

In its sample, this clonotype was seen a few times. This chain links TRBV20-1 with TRBJ1-5; no clear D gene. Per germline, CDR1 DFQATT and CDR2 SNEGSKA (reference sequence). Trimming removed 3 bases from V and 0 bases from J, with 12 bases in between. The CDR3 spans 15 residues. CDR3 protein: CSARVGVNSNQPQHF. The CDR3 DNA sequence: TGCAGTGCTAGGGTTGGTGTTAATAGCAATCAGCCCCAGCATTTT.

This clonotype was observed many times. This chain uses TRBV18 with TRBJ2-1, with TRBD2 as a possible D gene (6 bases). Trimming shortened V by 3 bases and J by 10 bases, and 10 bases separated the two germline ends. The germline CDR1 and CDR2 sequences are KGHSH and LQKENI. The CDR3 loop spans 12 amino acids. The CDR3 protein is CASSPGTGEQFF. As DNA, the CDR3 is TGTGCCAGCTCACCGGGGACTGGAGAGCAGTTCTTC.

The chain has TRBV7-6 and TRBJ2-5, with D maybe TRBD1 (7 bases). The CDR3 extends over 15 amino acids. The V and J ends lost 5 bases and 7 bases respectively, with 20 bases between them. The germline V gene encodes CDR1 SGHVS and CDR2 FNYEAQ. In DNA form, the CDR3 reads TGTGCCAGCAGCGTACGACAGGGAGGCGTTGGGACCCAGTACTTC. Amino acids: CASSVRQGGVGTQYF.

The chain is built from TRBV7-8 and TRBJ1-1, with D possibly being TRBD1 (5 bases). The germline gives CDR1 SGHVS, CDR2 FQNEAQ. The CDR3 has 15 amino acids. Trimming cost V 5 bases and J 1 base, with 14 bases left between them. CDR3 DNA: TGTGCCAGCAGCACTAGGACACCCCGGAACACTGAAGCTTTCTTT. Translation: CASSTRTPRNTEAFF.